These 27 T cell receptor beta chains came from one sample sequenced in a study of regulatory dendritic cells for organ transplantation. Measured with immunoSEQ multiplex PCR; TCRdb has only the in-frame clones, and not every one. The profile shows 30,000 to 40,000 clones, 85% to 90% of them singletons. Sequencing was performed on naive CD4+ T cells from blood. The sample's subset: CD45RA+ naive T cells. All receptors come from a human donor in good health.

The chain joins TRBV20-1 to TRBJ2-7; tentatively, D is TRBD2 (6 bases). The CDR3 runs to 11 residues. The V and J ends lost 5 bases and 5 bases respectively, with 10 bases between them. From germline, CDR1 is DFQATT and CDR2 SNEGSKA (reference sequence). The CDR3: CSASGLNEQYF. CDR3 bases: TGCAGTGCTTCGGGACTGAACGAGCAGTACTTC.

J is TRBJ2-2 and V is TRBV4-1; unclear D gene. The V end lost 1 base, the J end lost 1 base, and 7 bases lay between the germline ends. The CDR3 consists of 15 residues. In germline, CDR1 is MGHRA, CDR2 YSYEKL. The CDR3 DNA is TGCGCCAGCAGCCAAGGGCCGGTGAACACCGGGGAGCTGTTTTTT. It codes for CASSQGPVNTGELFF.

The chain employs TRBV6-5 and TRBJ1-5, with TRBD1 matching over 9 bases. The CDR3 sequence is 15 residues long. With 6 bases clipped from V and 3 bases from J, the junction kept 6 bases outside the gene matches. Germline V gives CDR1 MNHEY, CDR2 SVGAGI. For the CDR3, the DNA is TGTGCCAGCAGCTTGGACAGGGGCGCCAATCAGCCCCAGCATTTT. This encodes CASSLDRGANQPQHF.

This clone was recorded once. The gene calls are TRBV4-1 and TRBJ1-1; 8 nucleotides line up with TRBD1. The CDR3 contains 18 residues. With 5 bases clipped from V and 0 bases from J, the junction kept 14 bases outside the gene matches. CDR1 MGHRA and CDR2 YSYEKL come from the germline V gene. CDR3 in amino acids: CASSEAVGTGFMNTEAFF. The CDR3 DNA sequence: TGCGCCAGCAGCGAGGCCGTCGGGACAGGATTTATGAACACTGAAGCTTTCTTT.

The chain is built from TRBV27 and TRBJ2-3; D remains ambiguous. Germline V lookup: CDR1 MNHEY, CDR2 SMNVEV (reference sequence). V lost 2 bases and J 1 base, leaving 13 bases between the germline ends. This CDR3 has 16 residues. CDR3 loop: CASSLRPTPRTDTQYF. The CDR3 DNA follows: TGTGCCAGCAGTTTACGGCCAACTCCCCGCACAGATACGCAGTATTTT.

The chain is built from TRBV5-4 and TRBJ2-1, with D maybe TRBD2 (6 bases). CDR1 and CDR2 (germline): SGHNT, YYREEE (reference sequence). The CDR3 spans 15 residues. The germline V and J ends were trimmed by 3 bases and 0 bases, with 10 bases remaining between them. CDR3 coding DNA: TGTGCCAGCAGCTATAGCGGAAGCTCCTACAATGAGCAGTTCTTC. Encoded protein: CASSYSGSSYNEQFF.

V is TRBV28 and J is TRBJ2-2; TRBD2 might be the D (6 bases). The CDR3 has 15 residues. Trimming shortened V by 9 bases and J by 7 bases, and 21 bases separated the two germline ends. CDR1 and CDR2 from the germline V gene are MDHEN and SYDVKM. CDR3 amino acids: CASRGALALFGELFF. As DNA, the CDR3 is TGTGCCAGTAGGGGAGCACTAGCTCTTTTCGGGGAGCTGTTTTTT.

The V and J genes are TRBV6-1 and TRBJ1-3, with 9 bases fitting TRBD1. Losses at the gene ends were 6 bases for V and 4 bases for J; bases not matched to a gene: 7. There are 15 residues in the CDR3. Germline CDR1 MNHNS, CDR2 SASEGT. The CDR3 nucleotides read TGTGCCAGCAGGAGGGACAGGGCTACCGGAAACACCATATATTTT. It is translated as CASRRDRATGNTIYF.

The rearrangement joins TRBV19 to TRBJ1-2; D is undetermined. Deletions cut 7 bases from V and 4 bases from J, with 10 bases between. This CDR3 comprises 12 residues. CDR1 and CDR2 (germline): LNHDA, SQIVND (reference sequence). CDR3 protein: CASKGGLYGYTF. CDR3 DNA: TGTGCCAGTAAGGGCGGACTCTATGGCTACACCTTC.

This sequence joins TRBV19 and TRBJ1-5; D is undetermined. The CDR3 spans 12 residues. Trimming pared 7 bases from V and 3 bases from J, leaving 7 bases between. CDR1 is LNHDA, CDR2 SQIVND, per germline (reference sequence). The DNA for the CDR3 is TGTGCCAGTAAACAGATCAATCAGCCCCAGCATTTT. As protein: CASKQINQPQHF.

The chain links TRBV29-1 to TRBJ2-7, with 10 bases fitting TRBD1. From germline, CDR1 is SQVTM and CDR2 ANQGSEA. This CDR3 has 13 amino acids. The CDR3 DNA reads as TGCAGTTTCACCCGGGACAGGGGAAACGAGCAGTACTTC. This encodes CSFTRDRGNEQYF.

The chain is built from TRBV27 and TRBJ2-5; possibly TRBD2 for D (5 bases). Between the trimmed V and J ends, which lost 6 bases and 2 bases, there was a span of 10 bases. Germline assignment: CDR1 MNHEY and CDR2 SMNVEV (reference sequence). The CDR3 totals 13 residues. CDR3 amino acids: CASSLSGQETQYF. DNA for the CDR3: TGTGCCAGCAGCCTAAGCGGACAAGAGACCCAGTACTTC.

The sample holds one count of this clone. This chain connects TRBV5-6 to TRBJ2-7; possibly TRBD2 for D (6 bases). V was shortened by 1 base and J by 1 base, with 9 bases between the two germline ends. This CDR3 comprises 14 residues. From germline, CDR1 is SGHDT and CDR2 YYEEEE. CDR3 amino acids: CASSLSGGSYEQYF. The CDR3 nucleotides are TGTGCCAGCAGCTTGTCCGGGGGTTCCTACGAGCAGTACTTC.

The genes are TRBV19 and TRBJ2-1; 14 bases match TRBD2. Trimming removed 1 base from V and 8 bases from J; junction bases left unmatched: 4. Germline CDR1 LNHDA, CDR2 SQIVND (reference sequence). The CDR3 is 16 residues long. The CDR3 region is CASSIGLAGGLYEQFF. The DNA for the CDR3 is TGTGCCAGTAGTATAGGACTAGCGGGGGGGCTCTATGAGCAGTTCTTC.

The chain is built from TRBV7-2 and TRBJ2-1; D is possibly TRBD1 or TRBD2 (5 bases each). This CDR3 spans 15 amino acids. Trimming removed 10 bases from V and 5 bases from J, with 21 bases in between. In germline, CDR1 is SGHTA, CDR2 FQGNSA. This CDR3 is CATLIYGTVNNEQFF. CDR3 sequence (DNA): TGTGCCACCCTAATTTATGGGACGGTGAACAATGAGCAGTTCTTC.

The chain links TRBV7-3 to TRBJ2-2; no reliable D call. CDR3 length: 15 residues. Germline CDR1 reads SGHTA; CDR2 reads FQGTGA. The V gene lost 0 bases and the J gene lost 5 bases, with 10 bases spanning the gap. CDR3 nucleotide sequence: TGTGCCAGCAGCTTAACTGGCGCGGCGACCGGGGAGCTGTTTTTT. Protein product: CASSLTGAATGELFF.

The chain links TRBV18 to TRBJ2-1; 10 bases are shared with TRBD2. This CDR3 contains 15 residues. Germline CDR1 KGHSH, CDR2 LQKENI. After removal of 5 bases from V and 12 bases from J, the junction contained 13 bases not matched to a gene. The CDR3 DNA reads as TGTGCCAGCTCATCCCCGGGACTAGCGATGCATGGGCAGTTCTTC. Translated: CASSSPGLAMHGQFF.

The V and J genes are TRBV6-5 and TRBJ1-1; 8 nucleotides agree with TRBD1. CDR3 length: 14 residues. Germline loops: CDR1 MNHEY, CDR2 SVGAGI. Trimming removed 7 bases from V and 5 bases from J; junction bases left unmatched: 9. Here the CDR3 DNA reads TGTGCCAGCAAGACCACAGGGGGTGGGACTGAAGCTTTCTTT. Its protein product is CASKTTGGGTEAFF.

This clone came up once. This chain connects TRBV7-3 to TRBJ2-7; D is tentatively TRBD1 or TRBD2 (5 bases each). Germline V gene sequence: CDR1 SGHTA, CDR2 FQGTGA. The CDR3 totals 12 residues. V was clipped by 1 base and J by 6 bases, with 7 bases between them. Here the CDR3 DNA reads TGTGCCAGCAGCTTAAGGGACGGCGAGCAGTACTTC. This codes for CASSLRDGEQYF.

This clone was detected only once. The V gene is TRBV11-2, the J gene TRBJ2-2; TRBD1 matches at 8 bases. Germline lookup yields CDR1 SGHAT and CDR2 FQNNGV. V shed 4 bases, J shed 6 bases, and the junction held 7 bases outside the gene matches. The CDR3 is 15 residues long. CDR3 region: CASSSLAGGAGELFF. CDR3 DNA sequence: TGTGCCAGCAGCTCGCTAGCAGGGGGCGCCGGGGAGCTGTTTTTT.

The J gene is TRBJ2-1, the V gene TRBV7-3; D may match TRBD1 or TRBD2 (5 bases each). V gave up 0 bases and J gave up 5 bases, with 8 bases separating them. Germline loops: CDR1 SGHTA, CDR2 FQGTGA. The CDR3 has 14 amino acids. Here the CDR3 DNA reads TGTGCCAGCAGCTTAACCCGGGACGACAATGAGCAGTTCTTC. Its translation is CASSLTRDDNEQFF.

This clone occurred a few times. The rearrangement links TRBV7-2 to TRBJ2-7; D gene uncertain. The CDR3 runs to 13 residues. CDR1 SGHTA and CDR2 FQGNSA come from the germline V gene. The germline V and J ends were trimmed by 4 bases and 3 bases, with 10 bases remaining between them. Written as DNA, the CDR3 is TGTGCCAGCAGCTCAACAGCTTACTACGAGCAGTACTTC. Protein sequence: CASSSTAYYEQYF.

This clone was seen more than once but under ten times. J is TRBJ2-2 and V is TRBV19; possibly TRBD1 for D (6 bases). Germline V lookup: CDR1 LNHDA, CDR2 SQIVND (reference sequence). The CDR3 covers 13 residues. V was clipped by 6 bases and J by 4 bases, with 9 bases between them. The CDR3 here is CASRRQATGELFF. The CDR3 bases are TGTGCCAGTAGGAGACAGGCCACCGGGGAGCTGTTTTTT.

CDR3 sequence: CASAPTFPAIEQYF. The DNA of the CDR3 is TGTGCTAGTGCCCCTACATTTCCGGCGATCGAGCAGTACTTC. The chain recombines TRBV12-5 with TRBJ2-7; no clear D. CDR1 and CDR2 from the germline V gene are LGHNT and FRNRAP. V was pared by 7 bases and J by 6 bases, with 19 bases between. The CDR3 runs 14 residues.

The CDR3: CASSLPYVGHQETQYF. The DNA for the CDR3 is TGCGCCAGCAGCCTGCCTTATGTTGGACACCAAGAGACCCAGTACTTC. The genes are TRBV5-1 and TRBJ2-5; no clear D. Germline V CDR1 and CDR2: SGHRS, YFSETQ. The germline V and J ends were trimmed by 4 bases and 0 bases, with 16 bases remaining between them. The CDR3 consists of 16 residues.

V usage is TRBV13 and J usage is TRBJ2-1; possible D gene TRBD2, 6 bases. Trimming pared 5 bases from V and 9 bases from J, leaving 14 bases between. The CDR3 is 13 amino acids. Germline lookup yields CDR1 PRHDT and CDR2 FYEKMQ (reference sequence). The CDR3 here is CASSPWGGIEQFF. CDR3 in DNA: TGTGCCAGCAGCCCCTGGGGCGGGATTGAGCAGTTCTTC.

The chain is built from TRBV10-1 and TRBJ2-5; D may be TRBD2 (5 bases). Germline assignment: CDR1 WNHNN and CDR2 SYGVQD (reference sequence). This CDR3 comprises 14 residues. Trimming cost V 3 bases and J 5 bases, with 13 bases left between them. CDR3 nucleotide sequence: TGCGCCAGCAGTGACGGAGACTATCGGGAGACCCAGTACTTC. Protein sequence: CASSDGDYRETQYF.